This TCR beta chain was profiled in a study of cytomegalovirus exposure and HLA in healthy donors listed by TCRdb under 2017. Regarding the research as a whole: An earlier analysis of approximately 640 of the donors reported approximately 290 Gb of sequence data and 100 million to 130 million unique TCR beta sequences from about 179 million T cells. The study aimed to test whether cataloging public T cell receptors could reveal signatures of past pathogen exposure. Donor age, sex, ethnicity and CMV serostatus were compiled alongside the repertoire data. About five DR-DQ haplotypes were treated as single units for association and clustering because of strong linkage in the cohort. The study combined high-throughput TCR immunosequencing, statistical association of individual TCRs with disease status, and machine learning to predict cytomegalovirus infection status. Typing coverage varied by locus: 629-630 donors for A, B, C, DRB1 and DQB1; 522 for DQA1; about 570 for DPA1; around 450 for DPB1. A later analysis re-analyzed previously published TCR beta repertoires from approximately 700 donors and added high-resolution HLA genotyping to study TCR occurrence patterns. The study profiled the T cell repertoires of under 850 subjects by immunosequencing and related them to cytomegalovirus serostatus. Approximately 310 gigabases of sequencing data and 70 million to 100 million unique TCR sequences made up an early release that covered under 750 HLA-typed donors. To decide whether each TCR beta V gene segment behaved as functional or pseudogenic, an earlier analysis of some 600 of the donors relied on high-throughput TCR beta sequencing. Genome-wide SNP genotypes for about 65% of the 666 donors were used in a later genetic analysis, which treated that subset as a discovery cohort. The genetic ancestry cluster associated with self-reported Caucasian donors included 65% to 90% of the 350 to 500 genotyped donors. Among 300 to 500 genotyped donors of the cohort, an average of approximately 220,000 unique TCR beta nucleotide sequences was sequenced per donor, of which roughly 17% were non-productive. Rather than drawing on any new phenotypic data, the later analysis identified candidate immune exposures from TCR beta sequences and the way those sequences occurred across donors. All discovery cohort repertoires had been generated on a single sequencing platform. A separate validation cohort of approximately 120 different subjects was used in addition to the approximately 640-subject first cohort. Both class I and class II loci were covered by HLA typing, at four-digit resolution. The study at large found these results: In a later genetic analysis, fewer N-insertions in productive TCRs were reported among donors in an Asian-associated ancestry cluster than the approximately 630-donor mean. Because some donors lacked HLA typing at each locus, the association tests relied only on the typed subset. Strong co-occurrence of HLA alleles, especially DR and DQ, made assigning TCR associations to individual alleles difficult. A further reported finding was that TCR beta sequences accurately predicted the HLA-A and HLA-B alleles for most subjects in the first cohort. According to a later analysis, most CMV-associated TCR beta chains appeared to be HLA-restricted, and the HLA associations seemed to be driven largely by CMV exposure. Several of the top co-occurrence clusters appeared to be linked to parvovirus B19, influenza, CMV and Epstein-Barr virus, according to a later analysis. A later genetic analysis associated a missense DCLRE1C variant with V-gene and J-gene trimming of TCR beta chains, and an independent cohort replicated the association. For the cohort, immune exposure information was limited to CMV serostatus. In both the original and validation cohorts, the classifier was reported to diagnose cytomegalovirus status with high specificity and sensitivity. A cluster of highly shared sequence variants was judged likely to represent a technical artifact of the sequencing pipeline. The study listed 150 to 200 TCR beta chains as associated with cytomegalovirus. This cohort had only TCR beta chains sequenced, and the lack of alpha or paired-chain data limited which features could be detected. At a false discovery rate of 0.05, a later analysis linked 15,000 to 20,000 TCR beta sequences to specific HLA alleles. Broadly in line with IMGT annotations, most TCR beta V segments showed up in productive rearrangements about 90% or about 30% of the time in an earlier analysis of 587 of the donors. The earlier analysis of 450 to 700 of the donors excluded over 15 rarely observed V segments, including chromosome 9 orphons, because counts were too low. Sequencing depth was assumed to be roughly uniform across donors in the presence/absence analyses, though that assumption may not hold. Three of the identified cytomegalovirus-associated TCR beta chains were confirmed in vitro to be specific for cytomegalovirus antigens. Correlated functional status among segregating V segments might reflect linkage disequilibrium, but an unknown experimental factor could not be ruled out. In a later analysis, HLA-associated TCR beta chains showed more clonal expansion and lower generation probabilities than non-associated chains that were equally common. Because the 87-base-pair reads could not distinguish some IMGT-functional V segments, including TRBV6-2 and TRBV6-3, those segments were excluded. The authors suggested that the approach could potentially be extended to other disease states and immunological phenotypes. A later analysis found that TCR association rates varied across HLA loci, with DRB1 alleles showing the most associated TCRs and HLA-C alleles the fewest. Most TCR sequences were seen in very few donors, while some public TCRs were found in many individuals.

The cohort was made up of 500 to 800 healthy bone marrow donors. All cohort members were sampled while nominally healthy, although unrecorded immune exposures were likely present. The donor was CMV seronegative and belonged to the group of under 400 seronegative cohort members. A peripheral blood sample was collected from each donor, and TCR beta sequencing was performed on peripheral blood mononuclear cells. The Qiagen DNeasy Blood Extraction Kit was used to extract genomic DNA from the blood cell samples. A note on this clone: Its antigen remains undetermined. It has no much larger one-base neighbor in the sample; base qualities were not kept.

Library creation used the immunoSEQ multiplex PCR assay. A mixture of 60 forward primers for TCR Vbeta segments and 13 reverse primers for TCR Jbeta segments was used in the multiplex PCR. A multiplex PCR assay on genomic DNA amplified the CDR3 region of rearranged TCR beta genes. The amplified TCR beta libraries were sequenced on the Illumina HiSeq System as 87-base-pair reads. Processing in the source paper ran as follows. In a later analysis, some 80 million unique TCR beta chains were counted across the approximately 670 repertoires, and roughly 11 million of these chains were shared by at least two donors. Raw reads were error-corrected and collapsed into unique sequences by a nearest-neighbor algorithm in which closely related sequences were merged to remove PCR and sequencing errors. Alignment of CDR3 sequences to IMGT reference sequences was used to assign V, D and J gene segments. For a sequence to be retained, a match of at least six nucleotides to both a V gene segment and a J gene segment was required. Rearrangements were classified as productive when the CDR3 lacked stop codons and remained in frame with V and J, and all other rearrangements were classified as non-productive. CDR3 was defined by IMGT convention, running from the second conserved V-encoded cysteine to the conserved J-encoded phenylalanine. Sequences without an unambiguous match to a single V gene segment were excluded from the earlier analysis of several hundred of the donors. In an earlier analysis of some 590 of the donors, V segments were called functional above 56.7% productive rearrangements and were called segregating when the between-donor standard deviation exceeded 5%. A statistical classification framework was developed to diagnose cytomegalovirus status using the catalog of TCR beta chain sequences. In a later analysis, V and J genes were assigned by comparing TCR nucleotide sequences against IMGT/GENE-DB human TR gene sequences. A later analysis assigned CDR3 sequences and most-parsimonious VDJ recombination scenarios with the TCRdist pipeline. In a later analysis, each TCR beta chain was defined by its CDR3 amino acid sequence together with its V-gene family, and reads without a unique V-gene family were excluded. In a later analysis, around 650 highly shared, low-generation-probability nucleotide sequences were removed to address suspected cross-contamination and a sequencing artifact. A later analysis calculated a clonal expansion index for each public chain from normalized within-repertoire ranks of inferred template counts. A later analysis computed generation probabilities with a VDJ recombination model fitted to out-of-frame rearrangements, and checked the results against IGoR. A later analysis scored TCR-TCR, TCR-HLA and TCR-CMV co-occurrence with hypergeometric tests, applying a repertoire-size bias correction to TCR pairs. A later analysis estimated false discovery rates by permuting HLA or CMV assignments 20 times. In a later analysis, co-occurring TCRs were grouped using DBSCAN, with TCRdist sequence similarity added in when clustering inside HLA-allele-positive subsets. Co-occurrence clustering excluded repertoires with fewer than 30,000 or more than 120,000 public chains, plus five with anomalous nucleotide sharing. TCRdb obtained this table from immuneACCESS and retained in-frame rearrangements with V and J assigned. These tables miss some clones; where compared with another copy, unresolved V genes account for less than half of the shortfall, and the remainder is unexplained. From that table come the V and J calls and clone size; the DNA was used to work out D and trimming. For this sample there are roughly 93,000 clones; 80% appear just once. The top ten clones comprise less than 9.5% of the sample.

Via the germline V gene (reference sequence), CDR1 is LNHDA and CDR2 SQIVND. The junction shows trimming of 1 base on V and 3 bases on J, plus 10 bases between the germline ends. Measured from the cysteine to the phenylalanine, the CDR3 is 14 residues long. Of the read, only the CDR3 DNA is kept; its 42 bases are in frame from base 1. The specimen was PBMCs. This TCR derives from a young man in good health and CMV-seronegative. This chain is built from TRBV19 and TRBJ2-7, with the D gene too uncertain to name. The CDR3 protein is CASSIGTVGYEQYF. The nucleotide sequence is TGTGCCAGTAGTATAGGTACAGTAGGCTACGAGCAGTACTTC.